One and the same sample provided the 32 T cell receptor beta chains below, sequenced in a study of T-cell reconstitution after alpha-beta-depleted transplantation in children. During its preparation, the TCRbeta library received unique molecular identifiers. TCRdb redid the calling of the PCR reads with MiXCR, one entry per CDR3 protein. Altogether about 200,000 distinct CDR3 sequences are present, approximately 6.8% being singletons, with the ten largest covering under 5%. Sample: PBMCs, taken before TCRalphabeta/CD19-depleted stem cell transplant. These receptors were taken from a girl under two years old with combined immunodeficiency, due to receive a stem cell transplant.

In this sample, this clonotype turned up many times. The V call is TRBV27, the J call TRBJ1-1; the match to TRBD1 covers 7 bases. This CDR3 is 15 amino acids long. V shed 3 bases, J shed 5 bases, and the junction held 9 bases outside the gene matches. Germline V CDR1 and CDR2: MNHEY, SMNVEV (reference sequence). The CDR3 sequence is CASSFWQGGMTEAFF. Written as DNA, the CDR3 is TGTGCCAGCAGTTTTTGGCAGGGGGGAATGACTGAAGCTTTCTTT.

This clonotype came up many times. The chain employs TRBV29-1 and TRBJ2-7, with D possibly being TRBD2 (6 bases). V was shortened by 5 bases and J by 3 bases, with 14 bases between the two germline ends. CDR1 and CDR2 (germline): SQVTM, ANQGSEA. CDR3 length: 13 residues. The CDR3 spells CSVSPTAGYEQYF. Written as DNA, the CDR3 is TGCAGCGTTTCGCCGACAGCGGGCTACGAGCAGTACTTC.

In this sample, this clonotype turned up many times. The chain combines TRBV27 with TRBJ1-6; no clear D. Germline assignment: CDR1 MNHEY and CDR2 SMNVEV (reference sequence). Deletions cut 3 bases from V and 6 bases from J, with 9 bases between. This CDR3 is 14 amino acids long. In DNA form, the CDR3 reads TGTGCCAGCAGTTTTTCCAGCCTTAATTCACCCCTCCACTTT. Translated: CASSFSSLNSPLHF.

At least ten counts were recorded for this clonotype. The J gene is TRBJ2-7, the V gene TRBV6-2 or TRBV6-3; D not certain. In germline, CDR1 is MNHEY, CDR2 SVGEGT. This CDR3 has 14 residues. V lost 1 base, J lost 5 bases, and 12 bases lay in between. The CDR3 sequence is CASSYLGAEDEQYF. CDR3 DNA sequence: TGTGCCAGCAGTTACTTGGGCGCCGAAGACGAGCAGTACTTC.

This clonotype has at least ten counts. The chain joins TRBV6-1 to TRBJ2-7; D not certain. The CDR3 is 14 residues long. The ends were cut back, 1 base at V and 0 bases at J, with 7 bases in the middle. Germline CDR1 reads MNHNS; CDR2 reads SASEGT. CDR3 coding DNA: TGTGCCAGCAGTGAAGTACAGACCTCCTACGAGCAGTACTTC. Its protein product is CASSEVQTSYEQYF.

There are many counts of this clonotype. This chain connects TRBV7-2 to TRBJ1-4, with D tentatively TRBD1 (5 bases). This CDR3 is built from 15 residues. CDR1 and CDR2 from the germline V gene are SGHTA and FQGNSA. The germline V and J ends were trimmed by 1 base and 8 bases, with 14 bases remaining between them. CDR3 region: CASSLDGRDGEKLFF. The CDR3 DNA sequence: TGTGCCAGCAGCTTAGACGGCAGGGACGGAGAAAAACTGTTTTTT.

The chain recombines TRBV7-2 with TRBJ2-7, with D hard to call. This CDR3 has 14 residues. The germline V and J ends were trimmed by 3 bases and 6 bases, with 15 bases remaining between them. Germline assignment: CDR1 SGHTA and CDR2 FQGNSA. The CDR3 bases are TGTGCCAGCAGCTTGCAAGAGTGGGTCTCCGAGCAGTACTTC. It codes for CASSLQEWVSEQYF. Variable domain in full (rest from reference TRBV7-2 and TRBJ2-7): GAGVSQSPSNKVTEKGKDVELRCDPISGHTALYWYRQSLGQGLEFLIYFQGNSAPDKSGLPSDRFSAERTGGSVSTLTIQRTQQEDSAVYLCASSLQEWVSEQYFGPGTRLTVT.

This clonotype has at least ten counts. The V and J genes are TRBV7-2 and TRBJ2-1, with D unclear. The CDR3 has 12 residues. Looked up from germline, CDR1 is SGHTA and CDR2 is FQGNSA. Trimming stripped 7 bases from V and 7 bases from J, with 11 bases between. In DNA, the CDR3 is TGTGCCAGCACCCAAACCGGGAATGAGCAGTTCTTC. Its protein is CASTQTGNEQFF.

This chain links TRBV6-5 with TRBJ1-5; weak D call: TRBD1 (6 bases). Trimming stripped 2 bases from V and 2 bases from J, with 10 bases between. Germline CDR1 is MNHEY and CDR2 is SVGAGI. The CDR3 is made up of 15 amino acids. DNA for the CDR3: TGTGCCAGCAGTTACGGACAGTGGGGCAATCAGCCCCAGCATTTT. Translation: CASSYGQWGNQPQHF.

This clonotype has ten or more counts. The chain employs TRBV29-1 and TRBJ1-1; perhaps TRBD1 as D (6 bases). The CDR3 is 13 amino acids. CDR1 and CDR2 from the germline V gene are SQVTM and ANQGSEA. Between the trimmed V and J ends, which lost 8 bases and 8 bases, there was a span of 21 bases. The CDR3 sequence is CSSEMGDTGEAFF. The DNA of the CDR3 is TGCAGCTCCGAAATGGGGGATACAGGGGAAGCTTTCTTT.

Many counts were recorded for this clonotype. V is TRBV7-2 and J is TRBJ2-5; D remains unclear. V was trimmed by 2 bases and J by 5 bases, leaving 12 bases between them. The germline V gene encodes CDR1 SGHTA and CDR2 FQGNSA. This CDR3 has 14 residues. In DNA, the CDR3 is TGTGCCAGCAGCTTAATTGGGCGGAAGGAGACCCAGTACTTC. It yields the protein CASSLIGRKETQYF.

This clonotype showed up many times. V and J are TRBV5-1 and TRBJ1-5; 9 bases align to TRBD1. Trimming at V came to 1 base and at J to 4 bases, leaving 3 bases not matched to a gene. The germline V gene encodes CDR1 SGHRS and CDR2 YFSETQ. The CDR3 sequence is 15 residues long. CDR3: CASSLSGTGNQPQHF. In DNA, the CDR3 is TGCGCCAGCAGCTTGAGCGGGACAGGGAATCAGCCCCAGCATTTT. Full variable domain (outside the CDR3, taken from reference TRBV5-1 and TRBJ1-5): KAGVTQTPRYLIKTRGQQVTLSCSPISGHRSVSWYQQTPGQGLQFLFEYFSETQRNKGNFPGRFSGRQFSNSRSEMNVSTLELGDSALYLCASSLSGTGNQPQHFGDGTRLSIL.

Of note for this clonotype: This may come from a read error, since a much larger clone is one base off. This sequence joins TRBV15 and TRBJ2-5; 7 bases line up with TRBD2. The CDR3 totals 14 residues. CDR1 and CDR2 from the germline V gene are LNHNV and YYDKDF (reference sequence). The CDR3 nucleotides are TGTGTCACCAGCAGAGTGACTAGCCCAGAGACCCAGTACTTC. Translating it yields CVTSRVTSPETQYF.

This clonotype occurred a few times. This rearrangement joins TRBV5-1 to TRBJ1-2; D is ambiguous. This CDR3 is 16 amino acids long. V was pared by 0 bases and J by 4 bases, with 16 bases between. Germline CDR1 is SGHRS and CDR2 is YFSETQ. The CDR3 reads CASSLDVGDFFYGYTF. DNA for the CDR3: TGCGCCAGCAGCTTGGATGTTGGGGATTTCTTCTATGGCTACACCTTC.

This clonotype was detected many times. V usage is TRBV4-1 and J usage is TRBJ2-2; D remains unclear. The V gene lost 1 base and the J gene lost 4 bases, with 7 bases spanning the gap. CDR3 length: 14 residues. The germline V gene encodes CDR1 MGHRA and CDR2 YSYEKL. CDR3 sequence reads: CASSQVGSTGELFF. For the CDR3, the DNA is TGCGCCAGCAGCCAAGTGGGATCCACCGGGGAGCTGTTTTTT.

This clonotype occurred a few times. CDR3 residues: CSAKRTNTGELFF. Here the CDR3 DNA reads TGCAGTGCCAAACGAACTAACACCGGGGAGCTGTTTTTT. V is TRBV20-1 and J is TRBJ2-2, with no clear D. Germline assignment: CDR1 DFQATT and CDR2 SNEGSKA (reference sequence). The CDR3 has 13 amino acids. V was pared by 6 bases and J by 2 bases, with 10 bases between.

With regard to this clonotype: This may be a read error, as it is one base from a much larger clone. The gene calls are TRBV24-1 and TRBJ2-3; D unclear. V shed 7 bases and J shed 6 bases, with 19 bases lying between them. This CDR3 is built from 15 residues. Germline V gene sequence: CDR1 KGHDR, CDR2 SFDVKD. The CDR3 loop reads CATSAGVYFADTQYF. CDR3 sequence (DNA): TGTGCCACCAGCGCTGGGGTATATTTCGCGGATACGCAGTATTTT.

This clonotype was recorded many times. The V call is TRBV6-2 or TRBV6-3, the J call TRBJ2-1; 8 bases are a match to TRBD1. The germline gives CDR1 MNHEY, CDR2 SVGEGT. The CDR3 loop spans 15 amino acids. The ends lost 5 bases at V and 8 bases at J; junction bases unmatched: 11. The CDR3 region has the DNA TGTGCCAGCAGTCCCGGGCAGGGGGCTTTCGATGAGCAGTTCTTC. Its translation: CASSPGQGAFDEQFF.

This clonotype was picked up a small number of times. The chain joins TRBV7-8 to TRBJ1-5; D is ambiguous. Trimming removed 1 base from V and 1 base from J, with 11 bases in between. The germline gives CDR1 SGHVS, CDR2 FQNEAQ. The CDR3 runs 16 residues. As DNA, the CDR3 is TGTGCCAGCAGCTTAGAGCGGGGAACGAGCAATCAGCCCCAGCATTTT. Protein sequence: CASSLERGTSNQPQHF.

The table lists this clonotype with many counts. The rearrangement uses TRBV12-3 or TRBV12-4 and TRBJ1-4; possible D gene TRBD1, 5 bases. The CDR3 has 12 residues. V gave up 6 bases and J gave up 7 bases, with 9 bases separating them. CDR3 residues: CASSPRVEKLFF. The CDR3 DNA reads as TGTGCCAGCAGCCCCAGGGTTGAAAAACTGTTTTTT.

The table lists this clonotype with a few counts. The rearrangement uses TRBV5-4 and TRBJ2-7, with TRBD1 matching 7 bases. The CDR3 extends over 15 amino acids. J gave up 4 bases and V 0 bases, and 7 bases lay outside the gene matches. Germline V lookup: CDR1 SGHNT, CDR2 YYREEE (reference sequence). For the CDR3, the DNA is TGTGCCAGCAGCTTGGACAGGGGTCCTACTTACGAGCAGTACTTC. Translating gives CASSLDRGPTYEQYF.

This clonotype was counted ten times or more. J is TRBJ2-4 and V is TRBV20-1, with D possibly matching TRBD1 (6 bases). The CDR3 covers 15 residues. Germline V gene sequence: CDR1 DFQATT, CDR2 SNEGSKA (reference sequence). The V gene lost 3 bases and the J gene lost 0 bases, with 12 bases spanning the gap. CDR3 sequence reads: CSARSGVLAKNIQYF. The CDR3, as DNA: TGCAGTGCTAGGTCAGGGGTCTTAGCCAAAAACATTCAGTACTTC.

This clonotype has at least ten counts. V is TRBV6-2 or TRBV6-3 and J is TRBJ1-5; 9 bases align to TRBD1. Looked up from germline, CDR1 is MNHEY and CDR2 is SVGEGT. The CDR3 is 15 amino acids. V shed 1 base, J shed 5 bases, and the junction held 3 bases outside the gene matches. CDR3 region: CASSYFGTGHQPQHF. CDR3 nucleotide sequence: TGTGCCAGCAGTTACTTCGGGACAGGGCATCAGCCCCAGCATTTT.

This clonotype came up many times. The V gene is TRBV12-3 or TRBV12-4, the J gene TRBJ2-7; 7 bases map to TRBD1. This CDR3 contains 14 residues. The V segment lost 5 bases and the J segment 0 bases; nucleotides outside the gene matches: 4. The CDR3 DNA is TGTGCCAGCAGTCGACAGGGAAACTCCTACGAGCAGTACTTC. This encodes CASSRQGNSYEQYF.

This clonotype showed up many times. The rearrangement links TRBV12-3 or TRBV12-4 to TRBJ2-7, with TRBD1 matching 8 bases. This CDR3 has 14 amino acids. After removal of 3 bases from V and 3 bases from J, the junction contained 4 bases not matched to a gene. This chain's CDR3 is CASSFRGPLYEQYF. The CDR3 coding sequence is TGTGCCAGCAGTTTCAGGGGGCCCCTCTACGAGCAGTACTTC.

At least ten counts were recorded for this clonotype. This chain links TRBV6-6 with TRBJ2-1; D may be TRBD2 (5 bases). The CDR3 runs 13 residues. Germline CDR1 reads MNHNY; CDR2 reads SVGAGI (reference sequence). V lost 5 bases to trimming and J lost 6 bases, with 11 bases between them. The CDR3 DNA sequence: TGTGCCAGCAGTGCTCCCGGGATCAATGAGCAGTTCTTC. This encodes CASSAPGINEQFF.

The chain combines TRBV12-3 or TRBV12-4 with TRBJ2-1, with 12 bases aligning to TRBD2. This CDR3 has 15 residues. Losses at the gene ends were 6 bases for V and 7 bases for J; bases not matched to a gene: 7. CDR3 DNA sequence: TGTGCCAGCAGCCTTCGACTAGCGGGAGCGAATGAGCAGTTCTTC. Translating it yields CASSLRLAGANEQFF.

This clonotype was found many times. The genes are TRBV7-3 and TRBJ2-1; the match to TRBD1 covers 9 bases. The CDR3 runs to 15 residues. The V gene's germline CDR1 is SGHTA and CDR2 FQGTGA. Trimming removed 6 bases from V and 5 bases from J; junction bases left unmatched: 8. CDR3 in amino acids: CASRLDRGEHNEQFF. CDR3 nucleotides: TGTGCCAGCAGACTTGACAGGGGGGAACACAATGAGCAGTTCTTC.

With respect to this clonotype: Since a much larger clone is just one base distant, this may be a read error. This chain links TRBV7-9 with TRBJ2-3; possibly TRBD1 or TRBD2 for D (6 bases each). Trimming pared 8 bases from V and 2 bases from J, leaving 20 bases between. The CDR3 is 16 amino acids. The V gene's germline CDR1 is SEHNR and CDR2 FQNEAQ (reference sequence). The CDR3 bases are TGTGCCAGCGGCTCCCCCCGGGGGCCCTCCACAGATACGCAGTATTTT. Its protein is CASGSPRGPSTDTQYF.

This clonotype was recorded at least ten times. The genes are TRBV29-1 and TRBJ2-3; 11 bases are a match to TRBD2. The CDR3 totals 12 residues. V dropped 8 bases and J dropped 6; count of bases not matched to a gene: 4. Per the germline V gene, CDR1 is SQVTM and CDR2 is ANQGSEA. Here the CDR3 DNA reads TGCAGCCCGAGACTAGCGGGGGATACGCAGTATTTT. The encoded protein is CSPRLAGDTQYF.

This clonotype showed up many times. The chain links TRBV4-1 to TRBJ2-1, with D uncertain. Per the germline V gene, CDR1 is MGHRA and CDR2 is YSYEKL. Trimming took off 0 bases at V and 4 bases at J, with 7 bases between the two ends. This CDR3 has 14 amino acids. Here the CDR3 DNA reads TGCGCCAGCAGCCAAGAGAGTAATTACAATGAGCAGTTCTTC. It is translated as CASSQESNYNEQFF.

In its sample, this clonotype was seen a few times. V gene TRBV2 combines with J gene TRBJ2-5; 8 nucleotides match TRBD2. The length of the CDR3 is 16 residues. The V segment lost 5 bases and the J segment 1 base; nucleotides outside the gene matches: 9. The germline V gene has CDR1 SNHLY and CDR2 FYNNEI. The CDR3 nucleotides read TGTGCCAGCAGTTCCCCGGGGGGGGAAGCCCAAGAGACCCAGTACTTC. This codes for CASSSPGGEAQETQYF.